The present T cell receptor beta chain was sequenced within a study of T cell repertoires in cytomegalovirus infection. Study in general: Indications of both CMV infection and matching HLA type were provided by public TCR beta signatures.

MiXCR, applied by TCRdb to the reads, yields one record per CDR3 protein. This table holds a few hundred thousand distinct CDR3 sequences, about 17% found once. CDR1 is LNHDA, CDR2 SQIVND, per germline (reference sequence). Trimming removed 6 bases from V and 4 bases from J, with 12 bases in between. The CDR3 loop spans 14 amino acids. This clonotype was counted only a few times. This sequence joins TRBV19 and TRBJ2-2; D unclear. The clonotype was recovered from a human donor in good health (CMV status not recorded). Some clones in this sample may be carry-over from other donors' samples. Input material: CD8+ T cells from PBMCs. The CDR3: CASRTLDRTGELFF. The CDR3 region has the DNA TGTGCCAGTAGGACCTTGGATCGCACCGGGGAGCTGTTTTTT.